The clone carrying this T cell receptor (beta chain) was detected only a few times. What it recognizes is unknown. Individual cDNA molecules received unique molecular identifiers. Using its own MiXCR run on the 5' RACE reads, TCRdb lists one record per CDR3 protein. The table includes more than 60,000 distinct CDR3 sequences, around 4.6% detected once. This sample is drawn from a study of early T cells in non-severe SARS-CoV-2 infection. Study summary: Sequenced bulk RNA came from whole blood that was unsorted, and chains were unpaired. Study-wide results and limits: Comparison of clonotypes with VDJdb favored anti-spike CD8 responses while missing private and CD4 specificities.

With 3 bases clipped from V and 4 bases from J, the junction kept 10 bases outside the gene matches. The CDR3 runs 17 residues. Germline loops: CDR1 SGHTA, CDR2 FQGNSA. The sequence was collected from an adult who was a healthcare worker with PCR-confirmed SARS-CoV-2 infection or an uninfected control (not recorded which). The sequenced sample consisted of whole blood. The rearrangement joins TRBV7-2 to TRBJ2-1; 9 bases match TRBD2. The CDR3 here is CASSFRVASGTYNEQFF. Written as DNA, the CDR3 is TGTGCCAGCAGCTTCCGGGTCGCTAGCGGGACTTACAATGAGCAGTTCTTC.